Listed below are T cell receptor beta chains from one sample, sequenced in a study of PD-1 blockade in classical Hodgkin lymphoma. Assay used: immunoSEQ multiplex PCR; TCRdb lists only in-frame clones, some missing. The repertoire consists of about 110,000 clones, with around nine tenths occurring once and the leading ten covering around 17%. Sequenced material: peripheral blood mononuclear cells (PBMCs), taken before the fourth cycle of nivolumab. Receptor source: a human donor with classical Hodgkin lymphoma. The conserved cysteine and the conserved F or W are not part of the CDR3 here.

v_gene,j_gene,CDR3aa
TRBV11-3,TRBJ2-3,ASSLTSSTDTQY
TRBV6-5,TRBJ2-7,ASSSPGTGGYEQY
TRBV28,TRBJ1-1,ASRTDTGSSAF
TRBV29-1,TRBJ1-4,SVQKLSATNEKLF
TRBV10-1,TRBJ1-5,ASRWRRVRQPQH
TRBV27,TRBJ1-2,ASRQDRPNYGYT
TRBV6-5,TRBJ2-7,ASRRSGWHEQY
TRBV28,TRBJ2-5,ASESGAGGETQY
TRBV29-1,TRBJ2-2,SVPLMGQGKTGELF
TRBV28,TRBJ1-2,AIQASRYGYT
TRBV6-1,TRBJ2-2,ASSEAYNTNTGELF
TRBV30,TRBJ2-7,AWSYSGFEQY
TRBV6-1,TRBJ1-5,ASVGQQQPQH
TRBV7-9,TRBJ2-1,ASSSLHSSDEQF
TRBV30,TRBJ1-2,AWRGENYGYT
TRBV5-8,TRBJ2-1,ASSLAPYNEQF
TRBV19,TRBJ1-2,ASSFLRTGAYGYT
TRBV18,TRBJ2-7,ASSSPTYEQY
TRBV7-9,TRBJ2-1,ASSLDYGNRYNEQF
TRBV27,TRBJ2-7,ASSLRQTSYEQY